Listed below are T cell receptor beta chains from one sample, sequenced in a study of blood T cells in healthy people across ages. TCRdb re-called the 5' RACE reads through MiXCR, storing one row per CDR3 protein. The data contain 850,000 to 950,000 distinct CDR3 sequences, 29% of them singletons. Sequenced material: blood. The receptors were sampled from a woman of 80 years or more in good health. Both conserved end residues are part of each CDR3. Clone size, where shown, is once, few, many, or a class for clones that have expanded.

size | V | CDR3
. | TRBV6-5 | CASSSGDRGGEKLFF
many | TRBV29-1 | CSVGDLRAEAFF
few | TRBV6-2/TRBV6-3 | CAGSRGPSYNEQFF
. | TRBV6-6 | CASSYYGRRSSGNTIYF
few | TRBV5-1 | CASSLERGNTEAFF
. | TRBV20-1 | CSASSDRANQPQHF
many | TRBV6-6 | CASSYGGTDKYNEQFF
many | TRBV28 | CASSNSGGHYEQYF
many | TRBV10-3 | CAISRGGPSQETQYF
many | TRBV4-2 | CASSTRQGEGYTF
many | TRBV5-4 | CASSPDSPAYEQYF
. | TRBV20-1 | CSASSRDGRYQPQHF